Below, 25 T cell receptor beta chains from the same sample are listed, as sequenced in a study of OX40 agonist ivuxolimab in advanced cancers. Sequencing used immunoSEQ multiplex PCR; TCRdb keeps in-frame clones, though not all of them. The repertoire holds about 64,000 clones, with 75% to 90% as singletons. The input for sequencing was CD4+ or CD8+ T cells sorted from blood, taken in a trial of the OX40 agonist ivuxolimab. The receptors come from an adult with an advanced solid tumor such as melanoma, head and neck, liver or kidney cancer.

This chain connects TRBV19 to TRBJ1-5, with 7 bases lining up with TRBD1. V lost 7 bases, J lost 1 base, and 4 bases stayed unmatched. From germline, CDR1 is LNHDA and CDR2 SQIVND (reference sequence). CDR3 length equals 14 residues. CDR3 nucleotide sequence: TGTGCCAGTATCGACAGGGCGAGCAATCAGCCCCAGCATTTT. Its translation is CASIDRASNQPQHF.

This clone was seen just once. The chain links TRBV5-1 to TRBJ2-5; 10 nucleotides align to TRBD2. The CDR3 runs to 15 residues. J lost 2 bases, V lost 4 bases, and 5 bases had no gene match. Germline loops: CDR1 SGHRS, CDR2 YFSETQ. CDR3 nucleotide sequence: TGCGCCAGCAGCGGCGGACTAGCGGCACAAGAGACCCAGTACTTC. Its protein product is CASSGGLAAQETQYF.

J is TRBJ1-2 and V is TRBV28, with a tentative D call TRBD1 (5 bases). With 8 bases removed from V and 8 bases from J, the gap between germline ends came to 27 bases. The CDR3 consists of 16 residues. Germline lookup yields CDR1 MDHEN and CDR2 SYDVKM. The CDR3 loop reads CASDLMGGDSLRGYTF. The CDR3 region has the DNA TGTGCCAGCGACCTAATGGGGGGAGACAGTTTGCGGGGCTACACCTTC.

CDR3 sequence: CASSPGTVNTDTQYF. The CDR3 coding sequence is TGTGCCAGCAGTCCGGGGACGGTCAACACAGATACGCAGTATTTT. V is TRBV28 and J is TRBJ2-3; possibly TRBD1 or TRBD2 for D (5 bases each). Germline CDR1 is MDHEN and CDR2 is SYDVKM. V was pared by 5 bases and J by 2 bases, with 14 bases between. The CDR3 length is 15 residues.

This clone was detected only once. The CDR3 is CASRVYGEAFF. The CDR3 region has the DNA TGTGCCAGCAGGGTTTATGGGGAAGCTTTCTTT. The chain uses TRBV27 and TRBJ1-1; no reliable D call. The CDR3 extends over 11 amino acids. CDR1 and CDR2 (germline): MNHEY, SMNVEV (reference sequence). Trimming took off 6 bases at V and 8 bases at J, with 10 bases between the two ends.

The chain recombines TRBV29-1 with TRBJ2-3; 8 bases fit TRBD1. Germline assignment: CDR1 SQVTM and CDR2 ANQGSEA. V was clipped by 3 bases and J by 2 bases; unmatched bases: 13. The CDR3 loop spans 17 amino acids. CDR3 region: CSVDRRSRDRSTDTQYF. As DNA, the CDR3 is TGCAGCGTTGACCGACGCAGCCGGGACAGGTCCACAGATACGCAGTATTTT.

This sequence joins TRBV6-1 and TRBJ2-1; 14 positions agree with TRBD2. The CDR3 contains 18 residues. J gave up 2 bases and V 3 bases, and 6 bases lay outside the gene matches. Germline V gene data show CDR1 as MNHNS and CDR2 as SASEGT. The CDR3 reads CASSEGLAGDFPYNEQFF. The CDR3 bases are TGTGCCAGCAGTGAGGGACTAGCGGGGGACTTTCCCTACAATGAGCAGTTCTTC.

The CDR3 DNA reads as TGTGCCAGCAGTTCCCGACAGGCTGCCTACGAGCAGTACTTC. Translation: CASSSRQAAYEQYF. This chain joins TRBV27 and TRBJ2-7; perhaps TRBD1 as D (6 bases). With 4 bases removed from V and 2 bases from J, the gap between germline ends came to 12 bases. The germline gives CDR1 MNHEY, CDR2 SMNVEV (reference sequence). This CDR3 comprises 14 residues.

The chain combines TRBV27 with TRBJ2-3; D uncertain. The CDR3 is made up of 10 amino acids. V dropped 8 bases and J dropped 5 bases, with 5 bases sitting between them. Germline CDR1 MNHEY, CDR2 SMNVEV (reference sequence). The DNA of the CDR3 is TGTGCCAGCGGGGTAGATACGCAGTATTTT. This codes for CASGVDTQYF.

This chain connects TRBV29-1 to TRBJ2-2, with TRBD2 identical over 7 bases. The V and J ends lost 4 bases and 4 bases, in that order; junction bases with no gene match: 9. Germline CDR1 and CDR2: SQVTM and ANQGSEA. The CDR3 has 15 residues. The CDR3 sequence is CSVVTGGRGTGELFF. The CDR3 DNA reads TGCAGCGTTGTCACGGGGGGTCGGGGCACCGGGGAGCTGTTTTTT.

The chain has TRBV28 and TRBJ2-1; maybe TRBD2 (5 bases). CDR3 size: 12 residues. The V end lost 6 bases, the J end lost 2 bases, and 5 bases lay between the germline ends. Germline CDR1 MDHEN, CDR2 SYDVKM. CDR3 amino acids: CASRLAYNEQFF. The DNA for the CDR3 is TGTGCCAGCAGACTAGCCTACAATGAGCAGTTCTTC.

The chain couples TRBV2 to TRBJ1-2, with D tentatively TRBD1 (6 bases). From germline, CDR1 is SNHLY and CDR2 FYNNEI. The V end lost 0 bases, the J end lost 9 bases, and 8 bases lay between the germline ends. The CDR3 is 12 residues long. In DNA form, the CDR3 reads TGTGCCAGCAGTGAAGCGGGGGCGCGCTACACCTTC. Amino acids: CASSEAGARYTF.

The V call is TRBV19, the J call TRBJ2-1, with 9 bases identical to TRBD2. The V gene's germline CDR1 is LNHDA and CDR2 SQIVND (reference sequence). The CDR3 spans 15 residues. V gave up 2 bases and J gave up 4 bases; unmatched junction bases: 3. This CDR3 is CASSIFSGGYNEQFF. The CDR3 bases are TGTGCCAGTAGTATATTTAGCGGGGGTTACAATGAGCAGTTCTTC.

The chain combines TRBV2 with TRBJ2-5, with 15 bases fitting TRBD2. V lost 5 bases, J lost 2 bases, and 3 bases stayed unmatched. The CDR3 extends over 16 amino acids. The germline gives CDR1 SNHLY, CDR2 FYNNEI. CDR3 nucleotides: TGTGCCAGCAGTTGGGGACTAGCGGGGGGACAAGAGACCCAGTACTTC. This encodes CASSWGLAGGQETQYF.

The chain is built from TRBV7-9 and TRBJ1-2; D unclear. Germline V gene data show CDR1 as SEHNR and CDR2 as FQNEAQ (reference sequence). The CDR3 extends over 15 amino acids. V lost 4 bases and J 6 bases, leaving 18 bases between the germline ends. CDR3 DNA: TGTGCCAGCAGCTACAAGGACCTTGTGAGCGATGGCTACACCTTC. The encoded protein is CASSYKDLVSDGYTF. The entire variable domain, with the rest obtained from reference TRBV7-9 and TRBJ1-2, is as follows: DTGVSQNPRHKITKRGQNVTFRCDPISEHNRLYWYRQTLGQGPEFLTYFQNEAQLEKSRLLSDRFSAERPKGSFSTLEIQRTEQGDSAMYLCASSYKDLVSDGYTFGSGTRLTVV.

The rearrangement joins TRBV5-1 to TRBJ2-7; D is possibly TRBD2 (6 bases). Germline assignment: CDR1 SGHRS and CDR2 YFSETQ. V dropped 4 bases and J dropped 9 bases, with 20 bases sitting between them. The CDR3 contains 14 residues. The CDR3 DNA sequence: TGCGCCAGCAGCCCCGGGACTCCCGCGTTCGGGCAGTACTTC. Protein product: CASSPGTPAFGQYF.

CDR3 DNA sequence: TGTGCCAGCAGCTCAGGGGGGGTATATAGCAATCAGCCCCAGCATTTT. Amino acids: CASSSGGVYSNQPQHF. The chain uses TRBV7-9 and TRBJ1-5, with TRBD1 matching 7 bases. There are 16 residues in the CDR3. CDR1 is SEHNR, CDR2 FQNEAQ, per germline (reference sequence). V lost 4 bases and J lost 0; bases outside the gene matches: 6.

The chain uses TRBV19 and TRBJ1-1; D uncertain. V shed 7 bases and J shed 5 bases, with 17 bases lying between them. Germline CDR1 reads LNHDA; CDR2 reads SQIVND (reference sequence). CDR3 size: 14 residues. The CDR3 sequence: CASTSSGEMTEAFF. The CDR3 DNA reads TGTGCCAGTACCTCCAGTGGGGAGATGACTGAAGCTTTCTTT.

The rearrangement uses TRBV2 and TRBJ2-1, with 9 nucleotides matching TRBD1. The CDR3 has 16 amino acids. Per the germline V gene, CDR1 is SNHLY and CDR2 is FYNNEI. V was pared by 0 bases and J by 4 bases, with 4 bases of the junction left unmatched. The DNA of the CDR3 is TGTGCCAGCAGTGAAGCCTACGGACAGGGGTACAATGAGCAGTTCTTC. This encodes CASSEAYGQGYNEQFF. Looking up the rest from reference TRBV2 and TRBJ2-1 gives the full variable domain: EPEVTQTPSHQVTQMGQEVILRCVPISNHLYFYWYRQILGQKVEFLVSFYNNEISEKSEIFDDQFSVERPDGSNFTLKIRSTKLEDSAMYFCASSEAYGQGYNEQFFGPGTRLTVL.

The CDR3 is CASRASSQETQYF. The CDR3 nucleotides are TGTGCCAGCAGAGCCTCCAGCCAAGAGACCCAGTACTTC. This chain connects TRBV11-2 to TRBJ2-5; unclear D gene. With 6 bases removed from V and 1 base from J, the gap between germline ends came to 9 bases. Germline CDR1 SGHAT, CDR2 FQNNGV. CDR3 length: 13 amino acids.

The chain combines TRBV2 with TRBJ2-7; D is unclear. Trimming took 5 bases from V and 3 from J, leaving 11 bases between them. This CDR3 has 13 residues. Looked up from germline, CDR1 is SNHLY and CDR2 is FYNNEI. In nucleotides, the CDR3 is TGTGCCAGCAGTCTCTTCAAGGACTACGAGCAGTACTTC. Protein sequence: CASSLFKDYEQYF.

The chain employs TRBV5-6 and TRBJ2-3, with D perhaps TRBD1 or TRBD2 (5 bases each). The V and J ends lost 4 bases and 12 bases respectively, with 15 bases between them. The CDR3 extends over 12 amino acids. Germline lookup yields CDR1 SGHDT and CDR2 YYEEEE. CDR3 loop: CASSPGTPDQYF. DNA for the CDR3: TGTGCCAGCAGCCCCGGGACGCCGGATCAGTATTTT. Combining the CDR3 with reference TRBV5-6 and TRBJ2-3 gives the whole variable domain DAGVTQSPTHLIKTRGQQVTLRCSPKSGHDTVSWYQQALGQGPQFIFQYYEEEERQRGNFPDRFSGHQFPNYSSELNVNALLLGDSALYLCASSPGTPDQYFGPGTRLTVL.

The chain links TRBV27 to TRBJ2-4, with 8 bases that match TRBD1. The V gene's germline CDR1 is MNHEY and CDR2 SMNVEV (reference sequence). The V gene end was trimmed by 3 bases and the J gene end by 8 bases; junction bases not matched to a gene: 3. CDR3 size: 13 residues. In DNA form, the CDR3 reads TGTGCCAGCAGTTTGGACAGGGCCGACATTCAGTACTTC. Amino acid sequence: CASSLDRADIQYF.

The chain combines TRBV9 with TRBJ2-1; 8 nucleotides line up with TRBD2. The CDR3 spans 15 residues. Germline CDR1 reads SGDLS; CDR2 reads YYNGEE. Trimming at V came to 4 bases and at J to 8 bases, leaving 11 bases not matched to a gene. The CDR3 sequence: CASSLGLALGDEQFF. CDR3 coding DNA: TGTGCCAGCAGCCTTGGACTAGCCCTAGGGGATGAGCAGTTCTTC.

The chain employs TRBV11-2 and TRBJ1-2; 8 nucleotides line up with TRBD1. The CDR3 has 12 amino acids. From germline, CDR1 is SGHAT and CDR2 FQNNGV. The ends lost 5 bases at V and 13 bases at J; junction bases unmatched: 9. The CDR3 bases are TGTGCCAGCAGCCCCGGGACAGGTCTGTTCACCTTC. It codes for CASSPGTGLFTF.